Included here is one T cell receptor beta chain sequence, with context. Its antigen is still unknown. One junction end does not reproduce the germline sequence, and a read error may be involved. Study-wide points: Greatest tumor Treg TCR overlap was with tumor naive CD4+ cells. Tumor memory CD4+ T cell TCR gene usage was found to cluster with blood and lymph node memory CD4+ cells and with lymph node naive CD4+ cells. Whole repertoires were not studied in the larger cohort, only one V-J beta rearrangement.

CDR3 length equals 17 residues. Germline lookup yields CDR1 MNHNY and CDR2 SVGAGI (reference sequence). Treg sorting used a CD4+CD25+CD127-/low gate. Constant-region reverse primers amplified full-length variable regions, followed by semi-nested Nested Universal Primer A PCR. TCRdb fed the 5' RACE reads into MiXCR, producing one record per CDR3 protein. The sample shows 34,000 or so distinct CDR3 sequences, roughly a quarter of them seen only once. V usage is TRBV6-6 and J usage is TRBJ2-6, with TRBD1 identical over 9 bases. The sample comprised tumor-infiltrating Tregs sorted from the breast tumor. The sequence came from a female donor with breast cancer. The CDR3 protein is CASSHGTGNSRANVLTF. In nucleotides, the CDR3 is TGTGCCAGCAGTCATGGGACAGGGAACTCTAGGGCGAACGTCCTGACTTTC.